These 31 T cell receptor beta chains were all obtained from the same sample, sequenced in a study of OX40 agonist ivuxolimab in advanced cancers. Profiling relied on immunoSEQ multiplex PCR, and the TCRdb table lists in-frame clones only, not all of them. This sample has some 100,000 clones; 89% occur once, and the top ten carry around 0.15%. This specimen was CD4+ or CD8+ T cells sorted from blood, taken in a trial of the OX40 agonist ivuxolimab. The receptors were gathered from an adult with an advanced solid tumor such as melanoma, head and neck, liver or kidney cancer.

This clone was counted only a few times. This chain joins TRBV7-3 and TRBJ2-2; TRBD2 aligns across 7 bases. V was clipped by 3 bases and J by 7 bases; unmatched bases: 5. CDR1 and CDR2 (germline): SGHTA, FQGTGA. The CDR3 is made up of 14 amino acids. The chain's CDR3 is CASSLAGDRGELFF. As DNA, the CDR3 is TGTGCCAGCAGCTTGGCGGGAGATCGCGGGGAGCTGTTTTTT.

This chain joins TRBV27 and TRBJ2-1, with TRBD1 matching over 8 bases. The CDR3 is 18 residues long. CDR1 and CDR2 from the germline V gene are MNHEY and SMNVEV (reference sequence). Trimming cost V 3 bases and J 9 bases; bases outside gene matches: 19. The DNA of the CDR3 is TGTGCCAGCAGTTTGAGGCCAGTTTGGCAGGGGGCCTTGGGTGAGCAGTTCTTC. Its translation: CASSLRPVWQGALGEQFF.

The genes are TRBV30 and TRBJ2-3, with D hard to call. The CDR3 spans 15 residues. Trimming took 5 bases from V and 2 from J, leaving 17 bases between them. Germline CDR1 and CDR2: GTSNPN and SVGIG (reference sequence). Here the CDR3 DNA reads TGTGCCTGGGCGCTGAGGTCGGGCCTCACAGATACGCAGTATTTT. It encodes CAWALRSGLTDTQYF.

The chain joins TRBV19 to TRBJ2-5; 7 bases are shared with TRBD1. The CDR3 totals 13 residues. The germline V gene encodes CDR1 LNHDA and CDR2 SQIVND (reference sequence). V lost 8 bases to trimming and J lost 4 bases; unmatched junction nucleotides: 7. The CDR3 nucleotides are TGTGCCAGTGCGACAGGGTATGGAGAGACCCAGTACTTC. Translated: CASATGYGETQYF.

In this sample, this clone turned up once. This sequence joins TRBV5-6 and TRBJ1-2; possibly TRBD1 for D (5 bases). Trimming took 0 bases from V and 7 from J, leaving 13 bases between them. CDR1 and CDR2 (germline): SGHDT, YYEEEE. The CDR3 runs to 14 residues. The CDR3 DNA follows: TGTGCCAGCAGCTTGGGCAGGGACTTAGCTGGCTACACCTTC. Translation gives CASSLGRDLAGYTF.

V and J are TRBV25-1 and TRBJ1-3; TRBD1 might be the D (6 bases). V dropped 6 bases and J dropped 0 bases, with 12 bases sitting between them. The CDR3 extends over 15 amino acids. Germline values: CDR1 MGHDK, CDR2 SYGVNS. CDR3 nucleotide sequence: TGTGCCAGCAGCCCCACAGGGATCTCTGGAAACACCATATATTTT. It encodes CASSPTGISGNTIYF. Full variable domain (rest looked up from reference TRBV25-1 and TRBJ1-3): EADIYQTPRYLVIGTGKKITLECSQTMGHDKMYWYQQDPGMELHLIHYSYGVNSTEKGDLSSESTVSRIRTEHFPLTLESARPSHTSQYLCASSPTGISGNTIYFGEGSWLTVV.

Of note for this clone: This sample also contains other DNA sequences that code for the same CDR3. The rearrangement uses TRBV28 and TRBJ2-2; D not resolved. Germline-derived CDR1 and CDR2 are MDHEN and SYDVKM. V was trimmed by 6 bases and J by 2 bases, leaving 4 bases between them. This CDR3 is built from 12 residues. CDR3 sequence: CASSLNTGELFF. CDR3 sequence (DNA): TGTGCCAGCAGCCTCAACACCGGGGAGCTGTTTTTT.

CDR3 in DNA: TGTGCCAGCAGCTTAGATGGAGGGGTTCAGCCCCAGCATTTT. It is translated as CASSLDGGVQPQHF. The chain employs TRBV7-2 and TRBJ1-5, with a tentative D call TRBD1 (5 bases). This CDR3 spans 14 amino acids. Germline V CDR1 and CDR2: SGHTA, FQGNSA. V dropped 1 base and J dropped 6 bases, with 10 bases sitting between them.

Here the CDR3 DNA reads TGTGCCTGGAGTATGACAGGCCATGGGGAGACCCAGTACTTC. Its translation: CAWSMTGHGETQYF. The chain links TRBV30 to TRBJ2-5, with a weak D call TRBD1 (6 bases). CDR1 is GTSNPN, CDR2 SVGIG, per germline (reference sequence). V was cut by 2 bases and J by 5 bases, with 15 bases left in between. This CDR3 comprises 14 residues.

J is TRBJ2-1 and V is TRBV29-1; D perhaps matches TRBD1 (6 bases). The V end lost 7 bases, the J end lost 0 bases, and 13 bases lay between the germline ends. The CDR3 runs to 14 residues. Per the germline V gene, CDR1 is SQVTM and CDR2 is ANQGSEA. The CDR3 nucleotides are TGCAGCGGGGGGACACTATCCTCCTACAATGAGCAGTTCTTC. Protein product: CSGGTLSSYNEQFF.

The chain combines TRBV6-5 with TRBJ1-4; weak D call: TRBD1 (5 bases). The CDR3 consists of 15 residues. With 6 bases removed from V and 1 base from J, the gap between germline ends came to 12 bases. Germline values: CDR1 MNHEY, CDR2 SVGAGI. Written as DNA, the CDR3 is TGTGCCAGCAGGAAAATTGGGGGAACTAATGAAAAACTGTTTTTT. Translated, it gives CASRKIGGTNEKLFF.

This clone was seen only a few times. CDR3 sequence reads: CSVELGQVGGELFF. CDR3 in DNA: TGCAGCGTTGAATTGGGGCAAGTCGGCGGGGAGCTGTTTTTT. The chain carries TRBV29-1 and TRBJ2-2, with TRBD1 as a possible D gene (5 bases). The germline V gene encodes CDR1 SQVTM and CDR2 ANQGSEA. V shed 2 bases and J shed 7 bases, with 14 bases lying between them. This CDR3 spans 14 amino acids.

V and J are TRBV6-5 and TRBJ2-3; 7 bases match TRBD1. Per the germline V gene, CDR1 is MNHEY and CDR2 is SVGAGI. This CDR3 contains 15 residues. The V segment lost 2 bases and the J segment 5 bases; nucleotides outside the gene matches: 7. The DNA of the CDR3 is TGTGCCAGCAGTTACACGGGACAGTTAATAGATACGCAGTATTTT. Translated, it gives CASSYTGQLIDTQYF.

The chain carries TRBV19 and TRBJ1-5; D ambiguous. CDR1 and CDR2 from the germline V gene are LNHDA and SQIVND (reference sequence). This CDR3 contains 15 residues. Deletions cut 4 bases from V and 4 bases from J, with 14 bases between. CDR3: CASSTPFGQNQPQHF. CDR3 bases: TGTGCCAGTAGTACCCCGTTCGGGCAAAATCAGCCCCAGCATTTT. The entire variable domain, with the rest obtained from reference TRBV19 and TRBJ1-5, is as follows: DGGITQSPKYLFRKEGQNVTLSCEQNLNHDAMYWYRQDPGQGLRLIYYSQIVNDFQKGDIAEGYSVSREKKESFPLTVTSAQKNPTAFYLCASSTPFGQNQPQHFGDGTRLSIL.

V usage is TRBV2 and J usage is TRBJ2-2, with 10 nucleotides matching TRBD2. The junction had 12 bases not matched to a gene; V was cut back by 7 bases and J by 7 bases. Germline assignment: CDR1 SNHLY and CDR2 FYNNEI. The CDR3 spans 16 residues. CDR3 in DNA: TGTGCCAGCAACGGGAGGGCTAGCGGGAGCCGCGGGGAGCTGTTTTTT. Protein product: CASNGRASGSRGELFF.

The chain has TRBV6-6 and TRBJ1-2; D not certain. This CDR3 is built from 13 residues. Germline loops: CDR1 MNHNY, CDR2 SVGAGI (reference sequence). Trimming cost V 5 bases and J 7 bases, with 14 bases left between them. The chain's CDR3 is CASSDGPRGGYTF. Here the CDR3 DNA reads TGTGCCAGCAGTGATGGTCCCCGGGGTGGCTACACCTTC.

The rearrangement joins TRBV6-1 to TRBJ2-7; the D call may be TRBD1 or TRBD2 (7 bases each). V lost 5 bases and J 5 bases, leaving 19 bases between the germline ends. The CDR3 runs to 15 residues. CDR1 is MNHNS and CDR2 is SASEGT in the germline V gene. The CDR3 loop is CASSPTGHRGDEQYF. The CDR3 DNA sequence: TGTGCCAGCAGTCCGACAGGGCACCGGGGGGACGAGCAGTACTTC.

The chain joins TRBV27 to TRBJ2-7, with D perhaps TRBD1 (6 bases). The CDR3 has 14 residues. V was trimmed by 6 bases and J by 2 bases, leaving 14 bases between them. The germline V gene has CDR1 MNHEY and CDR2 SMNVEV (reference sequence). The CDR3 DNA reads as TGTGCCAGCAGCCCGGCGACAGGTCCCTACGAGCAGTACTTC. Protein sequence: CASSPATGPYEQYF.

The genes are TRBV10-3 and TRBJ2-1, with 12 bases fitting TRBD2. Per the germline V gene, CDR1 is ENHRY and CDR2 is SYGVKD. This CDR3 comprises 14 residues. With 7 bases clipped from V and 6 bases from J, the junction kept 4 bases outside the gene matches. Here the CDR3 DNA reads TGTGCCATCATGCCTAGCGGGGGGGGCAATGAGCAGTTCTTC. Its translation is CAIMPSGGGNEQFF.

The chain is built from TRBV5-1 and TRBJ1-1, with unresolved D. Germline CDR1 is SGHRS and CDR2 is YFSETQ. Deletions cut 5 bases from V and 1 base from J, with 12 bases between. This CDR3 comprises 14 residues. This chain's CDR3 is CASSLNPPNTEAFF. CDR3 DNA sequence: TGCGCCAGCAGTCTCAATCCGCCGAACACTGAAGCTTTCTTT.

V usage is TRBV25-1 and J usage is TRBJ1-2; 7 bases fit TRBD1. V shed 4 bases and J 5 bases; nucleotides not matched to a gene: 4. CDR3 size: 13 residues. The germline V gene encodes CDR1 MGHDK and CDR2 SYGVNS. The CDR3 DNA reads as TGTGCCAGCAGTGTACAGGGGAAGTATGGCTACACCTTC. Its translation is CASSVQGKYGYTF.

The table lists this clone with a count of one. The rearrangement joins TRBV5-1 to TRBJ2-3; D is perhaps TRBD2 (6 bases). This CDR3 comprises 17 residues. CDR1 and CDR2 (germline): SGHRS, YFSETQ. V was cut by 1 base and J by 8 bases, with 23 bases left in between. Here the CDR3 reads CASSLPSLDSSAGTQYF. The CDR3 nucleotides read TGCGCCAGCAGCTTGCCATCACTCGACTCTAGCGCCGGTACGCAGTATTTT.

The rearrangement joins TRBV4-1 to TRBJ1-1, with D possibly TRBD1 on 5 matching bases. V was shortened by 1 base and J by 10 bases, with 25 bases between the two germline ends. In germline, CDR1 is MGHRA, CDR2 YSYEKL. This CDR3 contains 17 residues. The CDR3 spells CASSQVLSFTGTKVAFF. The DNA for the CDR3 is TGCGCCAGCAGCCAAGTCCTATCTTTTACCGGGACCAAGGTAGCTTTCTTT.

The V call is TRBV7-9, the J call TRBJ1-1, with D uncertain. The CDR3 consists of 12 residues. Germline V lookup: CDR1 SEHNR, CDR2 FQNEAQ (reference sequence). Deletions cut 5 bases from V and 2 bases from J, with 6 bases between. CDR3 protein: CASSLLNTEAFF. The CDR3 bases are TGTGCCAGCAGCCTCTTAAACACTGAAGCTTTCTTT.

The V call is TRBV9, the J call TRBJ2-7, with D perhaps matching TRBD1 (5 bases). Germline V gene sequence: CDR1 SGDLS, CDR2 YYNGEE. The ends were cut back, 2 bases at V and 0 bases at J, with 18 bases in the middle. CDR3 length: 17 amino acids. The CDR3 is CASSVSGATMSSYEQYF. The CDR3 bases are TGTGCCAGCAGCGTGTCTGGGGCTACCATGAGCTCCTACGAGCAGTACTTC.

The chain has TRBV7-9 and TRBJ2-7, with a weak D call TRBD2 (6 bases). Deletions cut 4 bases from V and 2 bases from J, with 12 bases between. The CDR3 covers 14 residues. Germline lookup yields CDR1 SEHNR and CDR2 FQNEAQ (reference sequence). The CDR3 loop is CASSSTSTTYEQYF. CDR3 nucleotide sequence: TGTGCCAGCAGCTCTACTAGCACCACCTACGAGCAGTACTTC.

V usage is TRBV5-1 and J usage is TRBJ1-1, with 7 bases matching TRBD1. The CDR3 totals 17 residues. With V trimmed by 2 bases and J by 0 bases, 10 bases remained unmatched. CDR1 SGHRS and CDR2 YFSETQ come from the germline V gene. CDR3 sequence (DNA): TGCGCCAGCAGCTTCATGCAGGGGGGTCGTATGAACACTGAAGCTTTCTTT. This gives the protein CASSFMQGGRMNTEAFF. Using reference TRBV5-1 and TRBJ1-1 for the parts outside the CDR3, the full variable domain is KAGVTQTPRYLIKTRGQQVTLSCSPISGHRSVSWYQQTPGQGLQFLFEYFSETQRNKGNFPGRFSGRQFSNSRSEMNVSTLELGDSALYLCASSFMQGGRMNTEAFFGQGTRLTVV.

This chain links TRBV30 with TRBJ2-3; 7 bases line up with TRBD1. Germline values: CDR1 GTSNPN, CDR2 SVGIG (reference sequence). V was pared by 2 bases and J by 1 base, with 6 bases of the junction left unmatched. There are 15 residues in the CDR3. For the CDR3, the DNA is TGTGCCTGGAGTCCTGGGCAGGGGGGCACAGATACGCAGTATTTT. Translated, it gives CAWSPGQGGTDTQYF.

The gene calls are TRBV7-3 and TRBJ2-5, with D perhaps matching TRBD2 (8 bases). The CDR3 extends over 17 amino acids. Germline CDR1 reads SGHTA; CDR2 reads FQGTGA. V lost 2 bases, J lost 5 bases, and 21 bases lay in between. DNA of the CDR3: TGTGCCAGCAGCTTAGTCGGGAGGGGGCAGCCCTTGGAGACCCAGTACTTC. Translation gives CASSLVGRGQPLETQYF. Full variable domain (remainder filled in from reference TRBV7-3 and TRBJ2-5): GAGVSQTPSNKVTEKGKYVELRCDPISGHTALYWYRQSLGQGPEFLIYFQGTGAADDSGLPNDRFFAVRPEGSVSTLKIQRTERGDSAVYLCASSLVGRGQPLETQYFGPGTRLLVL.

The chain has TRBV5-1 and TRBJ2-1; TRBD2 agrees at 12 bases. CDR1 is SGHRS and CDR2 is YFSETQ in the germline V gene. The length of the CDR3 is 15 residues. V gave up 3 bases and J gave up 3 bases; unmatched junction bases: 1. The DNA of the CDR3 is TGCGCCAGCAGCTGGACTAGCGGGGTCTACAATGAGCAGTTCTTC. Translation gives CASSWTSGVYNEQFF. Full variable domain (rest looked up from reference TRBV5-1 and TRBJ2-1): KAGVTQTPRYLIKTRGQQVTLSCSPISGHRSVSWYQQTPGQGLQFLFEYFSETQRNKGNFPGRFSGRQFSNSRSEMNVSTLELGDSALYLCASSWTSGVYNEQFFGPGTRLTVL.

V usage is TRBV14 and J usage is TRBJ1-2; no definite D call. With 1 base removed from V and 3 bases from J, the gap between germline ends came to 12 bases. This CDR3 comprises 15 residues. Germline V lookup: CDR1 SGHDN, CDR2 FVKESK. The CDR3 coding sequence is TGTGCCAGCAGCCAAGTTGTCAGTCCATACTATGGCTACACCTTC. Protein: CASSQVVSPYYGYTF.